This entry lists 14 T cell receptor beta chains sequenced from one sample in a study of T cells in Graves' hyperthyroidism and ophthalmopathy. Template material for amplifying TCR beta CDR3 regions consisted of RNA transcripts. The primer set for the first-round RT-PCR of the TCR CDR3 was HTBI. TCRdb redid the calling of the multiplex PCR reads with MiXCR, one entry per CDR3 protein. The sample includes around 620,000 distinct CDR3 sequences, 14% seen only once; the top ten take about 6.6%. Specimen: blood. The receptor set was obtained from a young woman with Graves' ophthalmopathy.

V gene TRBV19 combines with J gene TRBJ2-1, with a weak D call TRBD2 (6 bases). Looked up from germline, CDR1 is LNHDA and CDR2 is SQIVND (reference sequence). Trimming stripped 3 bases from V and 7 bases from J, with 10 bases between. The CDR3 runs 13 residues. The DNA for the CDR3 is TGTGCCAGTAGTATCGGGACTGAGAATGAGCAGTTCTTC. Its translation: CASSIGTENEQFF.

This chain joins TRBV14 and TRBJ2-7; a weak D match, TRBD1 (5 bases). The CDR3 contains 14 residues. V lost 2 bases, J lost 6 bases, and 14 bases lay in between. Per germline, CDR1 SGHDN and CDR2 FVKESK. The CDR3 nucleotides are TGTGCCAGCAGCCAAATATCAGGGTTCGGCGAGCAGTACTTC. Translation gives CASSQISGFGEQYF.

The chain links TRBV28 to TRBJ1-2; tentatively, D is TRBD1 (6 bases). Germline CDR1 and CDR2: MDHEN and SYDVKM. This CDR3 is 13 amino acids long. The V end was cut by 4 bases, the J end by 8 bases, with 14 bases between. CDR3 residues: CASSSSGDGGYTF. The CDR3 DNA follows: TGTGCCAGCAGTTCCTCAGGGGACGGCGGCTACACCTTC.

This clonotype was recorded many times. This chain uses TRBV11-2 with TRBJ2-5, with TRBD2 matching over 12 bases. CDR1 SGHAT and CDR2 FQNNGV come from the germline V gene. This CDR3 has 16 residues. The junction had 5 bases not matched to a gene; V was cut back by 1 base and J by 5 bases. This CDR3 reads CASSLGGLAGSETQYF. The CDR3 region has the DNA TGTGCCAGCAGCTTAGGCGGACTAGCGGGATCGGAGACCCAGTACTTC.

The rearrangement joins TRBV7-8 to TRBJ2-1; D is tentatively TRBD1 or TRBD2 (6 bases each). Germline V gene data show CDR1 as SGHVS and CDR2 as FQNEAQ. Trimming stripped 1 base from V and 10 bases from J, with 11 bases between. The CDR3 is 13 residues long. The CDR3 DNA is TGTGCCAGCAGCTTAGTCGAAGGGGGGGAGCAGTTCTTC. Amino acids: CASSLVEGGEQFF.

This clonotype was seen at least ten times. This sequence joins TRBV12-3 or TRBV12-4 and TRBJ1-1; possibly TRBD1 for D (6 bases). V lost 2 bases and J lost 8, with 12 bases in between. This CDR3 contains 13 residues. The CDR3 is CASSLHTGREAFF. The CDR3 DNA sequence: TGTGCCAGCAGTTTACATACAGGGAGAGAAGCTTTCTTT.

This clonotype was counted at least ten times. The rearrangement uses TRBV12-3 or TRBV12-4 and TRBJ1-2, with D uncertain. Trimming pared 7 bases from V and 3 bases from J, leaving 12 bases between. CDR3 length equals 13 residues. The CDR3 loop is CASNTDGYYGYTF. DNA of the CDR3: TGTGCCAGCAACACGGACGGGTACTATGGCTACACCTTC.

The CDR3 coding sequence is TGTGCCAGTTCAAAAGGGGAGGGATACACCGGGGAGCTGTTTTTT. This encodes CASSKGEGYTGELFF. V and J are TRBV19 and TRBJ2-2; 7 bases agree with TRBD2. V shed 8 bases, J shed 3 bases, and the junction held 9 bases outside the gene matches. The CDR3 consists of 15 residues. Germline V gene lookup returns CDR1 LNHDA and CDR2 SQIVND (reference sequence).

At least ten counts were recorded for this clonotype. This rearrangement joins TRBV12-5 to TRBJ1-1; 8 positions match TRBD1. This CDR3 contains 15 residues. V shed 1 base, J shed 6 bases, and the junction held 7 bases outside the gene matches. The germline V gene encodes CDR1 LGHNT and CDR2 FRNRAP. CDR3 sequence reads: CASGLAGGPPPEAFF. The CDR3 region has the DNA TGTGCTAGTGGTTTGGCAGGGGGCCCCCCTCCTGAAGCTTTCTTT.

This clonotype was seen ten or more times. J is TRBJ2-1 and V is TRBV27, with TRBD1 identical over 9 bases. The CDR3 totals 17 residues. Trimming removed 4 bases from V and 4 bases from J; junction bases left unmatched: 11. Germline V gene data show CDR1 as MNHEY and CDR2 as SMNVEV (reference sequence). In DNA form, the CDR3 reads TGTGCCAGCAGTTCTTATCTCCCGGGACAGGGATACAATGAGCAGTTCTTC. Amino acid sequence: CASSSYLPGQGYNEQFF.

This clonotype was seen repeatedly, ten times or more. The V call is TRBV28, the J call TRBJ1-2; TRBD1 might be the D (5 bases). Germline-derived CDR1 and CDR2 are MDHEN and SYDVKM. This CDR3 has 12 amino acids. Deletions cut 8 bases from V and 4 bases from J, with 11 bases between. The DNA of the CDR3 is TGTGCCAGCCGCGACAGCCTCTATGGCTACACCTTC. It specifies CASRDSLYGYTF.

There are many counts of this clonotype. The rearrangement joins TRBV20-1 to TRBJ2-2, with 11 bases fitting TRBD1. The J segment lost 7 bases and the V segment lost 1 base, leaving 8 bases of the junction unmatched. Germline assignment: CDR1 DFQATT and CDR2 SNEGSKA (reference sequence). This CDR3 has 16 amino acids. CDR3 protein: CSARGRTGGAGGELFF. The CDR3 DNA follows: TGCAGTGCTAGAGGAAGGACAGGGGGCGCCGGCGGGGAGCTGTTTTTT.

This clonotype was seen many times. The genes are TRBV2 and TRBJ2-5; D is uncertain. The CDR3 spans 13 residues. V lost 8 bases to trimming and J lost 3 bases, with 13 bases between them. CDR1 and CDR2 from the germline V gene are SNHLY and FYNNEI. This CDR3 is CASGSPVEETQYF. For the CDR3, the DNA is TGTGCCAGCGGCAGTCCCGTGGAAGAGACCCAGTACTTC. Looking up the rest from reference TRBV2 and TRBJ2-5 gives the full variable domain: EPEVTQTPSHQVTQMGQEVILRCVPISNHLYFYWYRQILGQKVEFLVSFYNNEISEKSEIFDDQFSVERPDGSNFTLKIRSTKLEDSAMYFCASGSPVEETQYFGPGTRLLVL.

This clonotype was detected many times. The chain employs TRBV29-1 and TRBJ1-4; D possibly corresponds to TRBD1 (6 bases). The length of the CDR3 is 13 residues. Germline V CDR1 and CDR2: SQVTM, ANQGSEA. V lost 0 bases, J lost 7 bases, and 9 bases lay in between. The CDR3 sequence is CSVEEGTSEKLFF. CDR3 DNA: TGCAGCGTTGAAGAGGGGACAAGTGAAAAACTGTTTTTT.